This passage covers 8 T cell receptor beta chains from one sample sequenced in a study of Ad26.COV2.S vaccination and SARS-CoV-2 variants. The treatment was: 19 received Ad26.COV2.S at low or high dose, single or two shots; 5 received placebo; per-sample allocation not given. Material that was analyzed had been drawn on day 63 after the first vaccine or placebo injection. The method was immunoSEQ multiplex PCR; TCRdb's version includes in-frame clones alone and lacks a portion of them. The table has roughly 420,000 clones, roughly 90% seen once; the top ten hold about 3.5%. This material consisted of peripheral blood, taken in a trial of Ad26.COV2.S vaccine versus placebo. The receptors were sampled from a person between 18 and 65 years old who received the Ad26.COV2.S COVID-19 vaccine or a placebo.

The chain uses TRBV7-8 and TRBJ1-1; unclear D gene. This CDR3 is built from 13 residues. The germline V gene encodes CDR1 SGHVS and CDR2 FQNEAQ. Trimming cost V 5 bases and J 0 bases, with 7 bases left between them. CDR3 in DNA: TGTGCCAGCAGCGGACCGATGAACACTGAAGCTTTCTTT. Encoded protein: CASSGPMNTEAFF.

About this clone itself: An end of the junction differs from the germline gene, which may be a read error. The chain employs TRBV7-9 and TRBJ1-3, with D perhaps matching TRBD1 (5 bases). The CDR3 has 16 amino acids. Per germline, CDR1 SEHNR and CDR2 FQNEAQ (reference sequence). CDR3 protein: CASSLAGQRSGNTIYF. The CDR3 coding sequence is TGTGCCAGCAGCCTAGCGGGGCAACGCTCTGGAAACACCATATATTTT.

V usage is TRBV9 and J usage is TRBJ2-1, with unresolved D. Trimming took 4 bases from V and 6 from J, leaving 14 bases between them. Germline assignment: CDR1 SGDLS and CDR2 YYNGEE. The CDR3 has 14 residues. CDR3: CASSPDPASNEQFF. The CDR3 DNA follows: TGTGCCAGCAGCCCTGACCCTGCCTCCAATGAGCAGTTCTTC. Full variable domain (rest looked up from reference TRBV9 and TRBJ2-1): DSGVTQTPKHLITATGQRVTLRCSPRSGDLSVYWYQQSLDQGLQFLIQYYNGEERAKGNILERFSAQQFPDLHSELNLSSLELGDSALYFCASSPDPASNEQFFGPGTRLTVL.

The CDR3 spells CAISESEGASQPQHF. The CDR3 region has the DNA TGTGCCATCAGTGAGTCCGAGGGGGCTAGTCAGCCCCAGCATTTT. The chain uses TRBV10-3 and TRBJ1-5, with 7 nucleotides matching TRBD1. Germline V gene sequence: CDR1 ENHRY, CDR2 SYGVKD. The CDR3 length is 15 residues. J lost 6 bases, V lost 0 bases, and 5 bases had no gene match.

The CDR3 sequence is CAWSSDRGTGANVLTF. CDR3 bases: TGTGCCTGGAGTTCGGACAGGGGAACTGGGGCCAACGTCCTGACTTTC. The rearrangement joins TRBV30 to TRBJ2-6; 9 bases agree with TRBD1. The length of the CDR3 is 16 residues. Per the germline V gene, CDR1 is GTSNPN and CDR2 is SVGIG (reference sequence). Unmatched junction bases numbered 4, after V lost 2 bases and J lost 2 bases.

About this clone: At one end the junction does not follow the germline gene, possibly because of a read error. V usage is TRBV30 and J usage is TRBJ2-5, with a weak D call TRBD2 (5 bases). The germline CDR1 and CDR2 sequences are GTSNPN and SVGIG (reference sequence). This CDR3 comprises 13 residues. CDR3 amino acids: CAWSGGRQGTQYF. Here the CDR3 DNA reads TGTGCCTGGAGCGGAGGCCGCCAAGGGACCCAGTACTTC.

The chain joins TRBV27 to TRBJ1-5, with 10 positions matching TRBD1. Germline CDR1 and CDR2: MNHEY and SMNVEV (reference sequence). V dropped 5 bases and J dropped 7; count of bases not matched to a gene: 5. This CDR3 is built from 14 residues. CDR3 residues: CASSMTGGQQPQHF. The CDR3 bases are TGTGCCAGCAGTATGACAGGGGGCCAACAGCCCCAGCATTTT.

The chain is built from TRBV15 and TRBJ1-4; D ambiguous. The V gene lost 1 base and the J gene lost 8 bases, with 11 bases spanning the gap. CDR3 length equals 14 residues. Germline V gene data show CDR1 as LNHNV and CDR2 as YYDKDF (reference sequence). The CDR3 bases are TGTGCCACCAGCAGAGCGGGCCCAAGGGAAAAACTGTTTTTT. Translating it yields CATSRAGPREKLFF.